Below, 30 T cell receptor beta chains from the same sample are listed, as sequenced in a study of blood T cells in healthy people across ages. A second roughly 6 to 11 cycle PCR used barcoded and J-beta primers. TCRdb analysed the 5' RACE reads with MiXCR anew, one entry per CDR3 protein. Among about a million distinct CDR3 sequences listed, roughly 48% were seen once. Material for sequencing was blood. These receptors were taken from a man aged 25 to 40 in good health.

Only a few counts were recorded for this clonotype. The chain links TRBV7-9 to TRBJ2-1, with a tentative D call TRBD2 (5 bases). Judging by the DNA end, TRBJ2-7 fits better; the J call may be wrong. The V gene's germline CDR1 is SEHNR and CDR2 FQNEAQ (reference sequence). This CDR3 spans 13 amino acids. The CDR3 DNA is TGTGCCAGCAGCTTAGCGGGGAGAGTAGAGCAGTACTTC. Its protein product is CASSLAGRVEQYF.

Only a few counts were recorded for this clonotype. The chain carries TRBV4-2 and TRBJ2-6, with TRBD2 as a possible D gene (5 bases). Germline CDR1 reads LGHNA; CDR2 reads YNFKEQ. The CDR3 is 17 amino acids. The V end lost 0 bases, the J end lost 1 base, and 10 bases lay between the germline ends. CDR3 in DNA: TGTGCCAGCAGCCAAGACGGGGATGGGTCTGGGGCCAACGTCCTGACTTTC. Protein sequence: CASSQDGDGSGANVLTF.

The CDR3 loop is CASSFAGGFNNEQFF. Written as DNA, the CDR3 is TGTGCCAGCAGTTTCGCAGGGGGCTTCAACAATGAGCAGTTCTTC. This chain links TRBV6-1 with TRBJ2-1; 8 nucleotides line up with TRBD1. Losses at the gene ends were 5 bases for V and 5 bases for J; bases not matched to a gene: 8. Germline CDR1 and CDR2: MNHNS and SASEGT. The CDR3 is made up of 15 amino acids.

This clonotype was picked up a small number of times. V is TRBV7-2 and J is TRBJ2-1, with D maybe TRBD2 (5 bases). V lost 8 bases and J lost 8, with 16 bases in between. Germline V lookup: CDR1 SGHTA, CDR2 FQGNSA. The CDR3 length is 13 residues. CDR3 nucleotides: TGTGCCAGCGCGATTCGGGGTCCCGATGAGCAGTTCTTC. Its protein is CASAIRGPDEQFF.

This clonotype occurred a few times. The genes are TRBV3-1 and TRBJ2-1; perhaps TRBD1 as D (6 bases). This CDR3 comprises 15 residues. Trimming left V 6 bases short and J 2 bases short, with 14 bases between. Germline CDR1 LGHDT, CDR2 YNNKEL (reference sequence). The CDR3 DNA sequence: TGTGCCAGCAGACCCACAGGGACCCCCTACAATGAGCAGTTCTTC. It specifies CASRPTGTPYNEQFF.

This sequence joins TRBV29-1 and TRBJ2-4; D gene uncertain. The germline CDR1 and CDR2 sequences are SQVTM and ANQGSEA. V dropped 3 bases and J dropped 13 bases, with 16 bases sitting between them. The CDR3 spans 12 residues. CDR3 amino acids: CSVEAAPKEQYF. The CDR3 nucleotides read TGCAGCGTTGAGGCGGCCCCTAAAGAGCAGTACTTC.

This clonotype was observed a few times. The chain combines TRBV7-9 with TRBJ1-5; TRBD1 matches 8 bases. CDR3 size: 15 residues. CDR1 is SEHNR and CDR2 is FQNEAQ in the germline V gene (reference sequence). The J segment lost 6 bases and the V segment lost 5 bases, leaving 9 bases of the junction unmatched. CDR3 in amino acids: CASSPSPGGLQPQHF. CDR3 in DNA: TGTGCCAGCAGCCCTAGCCCAGGGGGCCTTCAGCCCCAGCATTTT.

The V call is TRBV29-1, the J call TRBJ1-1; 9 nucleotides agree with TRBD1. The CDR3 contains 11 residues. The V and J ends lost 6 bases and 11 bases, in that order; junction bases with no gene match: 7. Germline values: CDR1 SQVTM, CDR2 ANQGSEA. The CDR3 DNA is TGCAGCGTCAGAACGACAGGGGGGGCTTTCTTT. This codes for CSVRTTGGAFF. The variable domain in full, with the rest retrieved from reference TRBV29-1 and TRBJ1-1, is SAVISQKPSRDICQRGTSLTIQCQVDSQVTMMFWYRQQPGQSLTLIATANQGSEATYESGFVIDKFPISRPNLTFSTLTVSNMSPEDSSIYLCSVRTTGGAFFGQGTRLTVV.

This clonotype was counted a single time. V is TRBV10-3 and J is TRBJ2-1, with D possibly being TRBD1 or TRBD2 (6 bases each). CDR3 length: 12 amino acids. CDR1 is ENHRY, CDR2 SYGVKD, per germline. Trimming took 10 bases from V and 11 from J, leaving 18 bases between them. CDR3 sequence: CATEGGADKQFF. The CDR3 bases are TGTGCCACCGAGGGGGGTGCGGATAAGCAGTTCTTC.

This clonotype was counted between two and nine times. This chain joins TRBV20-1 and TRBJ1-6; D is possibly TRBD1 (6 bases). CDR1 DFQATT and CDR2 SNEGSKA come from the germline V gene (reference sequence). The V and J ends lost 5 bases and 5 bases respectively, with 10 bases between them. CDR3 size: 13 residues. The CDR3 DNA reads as TGCAGTGCTGGGGACAAAAATAATTCACCCCTCCACTTT. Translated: CSAGDKNNSPLHF.

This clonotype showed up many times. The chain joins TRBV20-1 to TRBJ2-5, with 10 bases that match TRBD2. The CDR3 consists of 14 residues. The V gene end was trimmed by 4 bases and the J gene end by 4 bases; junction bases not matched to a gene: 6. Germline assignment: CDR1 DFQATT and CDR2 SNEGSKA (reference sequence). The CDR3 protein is CSAISSGGRETQYF. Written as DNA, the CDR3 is TGCAGTGCTATTTCTAGCGGGGGCCGAGAGACCCAGTACTTC.

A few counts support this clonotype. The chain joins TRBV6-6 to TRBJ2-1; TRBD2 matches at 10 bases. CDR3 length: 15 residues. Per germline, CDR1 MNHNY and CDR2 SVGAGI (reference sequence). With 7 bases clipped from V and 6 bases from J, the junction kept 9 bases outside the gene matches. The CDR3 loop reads CASIGVPSGGNEQFF. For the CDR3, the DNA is TGTGCCAGCATTGGGGTACCTAGCGGGGGCAATGAGCAGTTCTTC.

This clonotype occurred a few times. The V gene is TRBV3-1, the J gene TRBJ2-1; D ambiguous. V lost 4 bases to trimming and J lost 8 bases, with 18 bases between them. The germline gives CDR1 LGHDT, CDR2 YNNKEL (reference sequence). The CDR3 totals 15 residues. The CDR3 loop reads CASSLGQRPTDEQFF. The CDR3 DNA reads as TGTGCCAGCAGCCTAGGTCAGCGACCGACCGATGAGCAGTTCTTC.

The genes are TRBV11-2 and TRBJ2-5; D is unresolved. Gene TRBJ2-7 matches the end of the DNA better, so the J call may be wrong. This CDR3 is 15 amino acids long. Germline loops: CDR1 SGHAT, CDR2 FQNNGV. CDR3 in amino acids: CASSLAFSPLYEQYF. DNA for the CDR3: TGTGCCAGCAGCTTAGCCTTTAGTCCGCTCTACGAGCAGTACTTC.

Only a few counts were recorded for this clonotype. The DNA of the CDR3 is TGTGCCAGCAGCTTAGATCGATATTCTAGTGGGGGGCCCACAGATACGCAGTATTTT. Encoded protein: CASSLDRYSSGGPTDTQYF. The gene calls are TRBV11-2 and TRBJ2-3, with D perhaps given as TRBD1 or TRBD2 (6 bases each). The CDR3 has 19 residues. V shed 0 bases and J shed 2 bases, with 21 bases lying between them. The germline V gene has CDR1 SGHAT and CDR2 FQNNGV.

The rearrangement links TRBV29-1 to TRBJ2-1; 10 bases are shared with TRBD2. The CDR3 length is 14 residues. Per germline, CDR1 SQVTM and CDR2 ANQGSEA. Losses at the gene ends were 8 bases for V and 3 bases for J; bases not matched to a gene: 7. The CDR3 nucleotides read TGCAGCTCAAGCGGGAGGGCCCTCTACAATGAGCAGTTCTTC. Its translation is CSSSGRALYNEQFF.

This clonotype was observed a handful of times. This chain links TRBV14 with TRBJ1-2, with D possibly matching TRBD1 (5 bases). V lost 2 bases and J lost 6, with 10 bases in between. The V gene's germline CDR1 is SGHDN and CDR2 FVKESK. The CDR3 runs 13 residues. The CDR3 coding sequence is TGTGCCAGCAGCCAACCCGACAGAAATGGCTACACCTTC. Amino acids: CASSQPDRNGYTF. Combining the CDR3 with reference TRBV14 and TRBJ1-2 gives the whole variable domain EAGVTQFPSHSVIEKGQTVTLRCDPISGHDNLYWYRRVMGKEIKFLLHFVKESKQDESGMPNNRFLAERTGGTYSTLKVQPAELEDSGVYFCASSQPDRNGYTFGSGTRLTVV.

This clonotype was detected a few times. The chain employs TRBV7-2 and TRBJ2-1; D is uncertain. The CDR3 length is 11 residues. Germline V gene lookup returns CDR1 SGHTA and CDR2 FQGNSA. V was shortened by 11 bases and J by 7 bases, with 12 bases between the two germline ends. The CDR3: CAGSSANEQFF. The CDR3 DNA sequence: TGTGCCGGGTCATCTGCAAATGAGCAGTTCTTC.

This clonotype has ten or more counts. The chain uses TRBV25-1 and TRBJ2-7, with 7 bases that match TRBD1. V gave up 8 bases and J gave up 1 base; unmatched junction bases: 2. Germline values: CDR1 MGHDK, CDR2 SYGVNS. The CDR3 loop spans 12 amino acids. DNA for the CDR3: TGTGCCAGCGGGACAGCTTCCTACGAGCAGTACTTC. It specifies CASGTASYEQYF.

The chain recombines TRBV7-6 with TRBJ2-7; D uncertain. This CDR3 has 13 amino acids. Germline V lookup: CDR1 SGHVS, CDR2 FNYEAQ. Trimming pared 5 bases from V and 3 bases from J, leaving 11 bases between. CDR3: CASSVEVSYEQYF. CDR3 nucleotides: TGTGCCAGCAGCGTAGAGGTGAGCTACGAGCAGTACTTC.

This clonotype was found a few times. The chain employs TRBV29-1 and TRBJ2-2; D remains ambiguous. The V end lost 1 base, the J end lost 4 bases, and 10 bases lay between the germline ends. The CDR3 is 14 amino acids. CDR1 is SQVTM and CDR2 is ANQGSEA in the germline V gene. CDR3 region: CSVEGGAGTGELFF. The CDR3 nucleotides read TGCAGCGTTGAAGGAGGCGCCGGCACCGGGGAGCTGTTTTTT.

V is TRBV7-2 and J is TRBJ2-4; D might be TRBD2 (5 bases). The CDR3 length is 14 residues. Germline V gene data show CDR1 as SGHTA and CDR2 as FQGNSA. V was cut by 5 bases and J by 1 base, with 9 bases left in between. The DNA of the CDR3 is TGTGCCAGCAGCACCCCTAGCGCCAAAAACATTCAGTACTTC. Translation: CASSTPSAKNIQYF.

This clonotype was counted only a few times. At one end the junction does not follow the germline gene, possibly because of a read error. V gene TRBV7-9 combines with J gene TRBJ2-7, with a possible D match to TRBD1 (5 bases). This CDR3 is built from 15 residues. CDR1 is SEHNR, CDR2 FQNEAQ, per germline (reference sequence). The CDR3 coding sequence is TGTGCCAGCGGCTTCGACAGCTCCGTATCCTACGAGCAGTACTTC. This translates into CASGFDSSVSYEQYF.

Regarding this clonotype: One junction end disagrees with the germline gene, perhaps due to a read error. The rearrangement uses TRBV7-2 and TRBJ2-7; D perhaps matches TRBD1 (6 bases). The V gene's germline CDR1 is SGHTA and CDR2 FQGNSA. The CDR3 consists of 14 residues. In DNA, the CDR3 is TGTGCCAACAGCTTGGGACAAACCGGGTACGAGCAGTACTTC. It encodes CANSLGQTGYEQYF.

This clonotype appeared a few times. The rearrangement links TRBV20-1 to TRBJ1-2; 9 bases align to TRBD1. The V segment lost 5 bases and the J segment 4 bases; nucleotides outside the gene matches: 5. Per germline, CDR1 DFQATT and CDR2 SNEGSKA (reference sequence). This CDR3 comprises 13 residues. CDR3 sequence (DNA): TGCAGTGCTGACAGGGGGACAGGCTATGGCTACACCTTC. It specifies CSADRGTGYGYTF.

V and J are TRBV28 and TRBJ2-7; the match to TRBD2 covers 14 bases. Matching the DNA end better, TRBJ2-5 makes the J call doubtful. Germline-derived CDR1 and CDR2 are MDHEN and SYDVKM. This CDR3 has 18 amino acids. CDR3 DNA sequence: TGTGCCAGCAGTTTACTTGCCGGGACTAGCGGGGGACAAGAGACCCAGTACTTC. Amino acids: CASSLLAGTSGGQETQYF.

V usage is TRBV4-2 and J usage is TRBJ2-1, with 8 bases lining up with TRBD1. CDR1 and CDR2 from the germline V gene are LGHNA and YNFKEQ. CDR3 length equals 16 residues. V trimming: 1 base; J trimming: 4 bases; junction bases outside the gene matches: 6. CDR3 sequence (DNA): TGTGCCAGCAGCCAAGGAGGACAGGGCCGATACAATGAGCAGTTCTTC. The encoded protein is CASSQGGQGRYNEQFF.

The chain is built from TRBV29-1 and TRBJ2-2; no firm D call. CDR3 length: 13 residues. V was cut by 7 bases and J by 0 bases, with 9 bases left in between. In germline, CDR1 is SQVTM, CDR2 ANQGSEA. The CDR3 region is CSDREPNTGELFF. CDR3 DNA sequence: TGCAGCGATAGAGAACCGAACACCGGGGAGCTGTTTTTT.

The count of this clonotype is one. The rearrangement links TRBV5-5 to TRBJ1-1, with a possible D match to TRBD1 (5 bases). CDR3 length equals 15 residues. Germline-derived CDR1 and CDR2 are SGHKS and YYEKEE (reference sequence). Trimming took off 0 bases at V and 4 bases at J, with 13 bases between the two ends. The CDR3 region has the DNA TGTGCCAGCAGCTTGGCAGGGACGATTGTCACTGAAGCTTTCTTT. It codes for CASSLAGTIVTEAFF.

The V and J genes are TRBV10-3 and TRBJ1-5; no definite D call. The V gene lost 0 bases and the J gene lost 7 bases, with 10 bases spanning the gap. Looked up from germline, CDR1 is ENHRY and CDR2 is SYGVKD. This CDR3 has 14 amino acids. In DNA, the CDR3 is TGTGCCATCAGTGAGTCGGGGAGCGAGCAGCCCCAGCATTTT. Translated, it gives CAISESGSEQPQHF.